This T cell receptor (beta chain) was sequenced in a study of CD8+CD57+ T cells in acquired aplastic anemia. Study overall: Sorted cells (CD4+ and CD8+) yielded DNA amounts that averaged roughly 3 ug. Healthy donors gave about 10.8 million reads on average for CD4+ cells. Points from the study as a whole: It was found that twenty-nine CD8+ CDR3 sequences were shared between patients and controls. Significance was not reached for CD8+ Simpson's diversity between patients and controls.

CDR3 length: 12 residues. Trimming cost V 10 bases and J 4 bases; bases outside gene matches: 3. Germline V gene data show CDR1 as ENHRY and CDR2 as SYGVKD. Genomic DNA served as template for TCR beta VDJ and CDR3 profiling. Using its own MiXCR run on the reads, TCRdb lists one record per CDR3 protein. Among about 170,000 distinct CDR3 sequences, roughly 48% were seen once, and the ten largest hold 1.1%. This clonotype occurred a few times. No antigen is known for it. V gene TRBV10-3 combines with J gene TRBJ2-5, with 10 bases lining up with TRBD2. This TCR was recovered from a human donor in good health. Input material: sorted CD4+, CD8+, or CD8+CD57+ T cells (not recorded which) from PBMCs. The CDR3 DNA reads TGTGCCACTCGACTAGCGGGAGAGACCCAGTACTTC. Translation: CATRLAGETQYF.